This T cell receptor (beta chain) was profiled in a study of blood T cell repertoires in COVID-19. Study background: Acute and convalescent COVID-19 specimens originated in the United States, Italy and Spain. PBMCs, B-cell-depleted T cells, or T cells provided the cDNA or gDNA that made up the material.

V was cut by 1 base and J by 9 bases, with 4 bases left in between. CDR3 size: 12 residues. CDR1 SGHTA and CDR2 FQGTGA come from the germline V gene. In the authors' methods: Nucleated cell number was recorded as an estimate derived from reference gene primer amplification. TCRdb's table, derived via immunoSEQ multiplex PCR, lists solely in-frame clones and lacks some. The DNA gave D and trimming, while V, J and clone size come from that table. In the table there are 90,000 to 120,000 clones, approximately 88% of which are singletons. The chain combines TRBV7-3 with TRBJ1-6, with D unresolved. This clonotype originated in a man in his forties with active or convalescent COVID-19. The sample comprised peripheral blood. The CDR3 coding sequence is TGTGCCAGCAGCTTAAACGGTTCACCCCTCCACTTT. Protein product: CASSLNGSPLHF. Variable domain in full (rest from reference TRBV7-3 and TRBJ1-6): GAGVSQTPSNKVTEKGKYVELRCDPISGHTALYWYRQSLGQGPEFLIYFQGTGAADDSGLPNDRFFAVRPEGSVSTLKIQRTERGDSAVYLCASSLNGSPLHFGNGTRLTVT.